These 27 T cell receptor beta chains were all obtained from the same sample, sequenced in a study of shared clonotypes between healthy human individuals. Sequenced by immunoSEQ multiplex PCR; TCRdb stores in-frame clones only, minus some. Here the sample spans some 2,500,000 clones, under 95% being singletons. Sequencing input: naive CD4+ T cells from PBMCs. As for subset: CD45RA+ positively selected. These receptors were obtained from a man between 18 and 29 years old in good health. Some clones in this sample may be carry-over from other donors' samples.

This rearrangement joins TRBV4-1 to TRBJ2-7, with 10 positions matching TRBD2. Germline V lookup: CDR1 MGHRA, CDR2 YSYEKL. The CDR3 extends over 17 amino acids. V lost 1 base, J lost 3 bases, and 9 bases stayed unmatched. The DNA of the CDR3 is TGCGCCAGCAGCCAAGTTTGGCTAGCGGGAGCCGTCTACGAGCAGTACTTC. This codes for CASSQVWLAGAVYEQYF.

To note about this clone: Germline and junction disagree at one end, which may indicate a read error. The chain joins TRBV4-1 to TRBJ1-4, with a possible D match to TRBD1 (5 bases). The germline V gene encodes CDR1 MGHRA and CDR2 YSYEKL. The CDR3 has 14 residues. CDR3 amino acids: CASGQGGGNEKLFF. The CDR3 DNA is TGCGCCAGCGGCCAAGGCGGGGGGAATGAAAAACTGTTTTTT.

This rearrangement joins TRBV19 to TRBJ1-5; D possibly corresponds to TRBD1 (5 bases). The V end lost 4 bases, the J end lost 7 bases, and 14 bases lay between the germline ends. The CDR3 is made up of 14 amino acids. Germline CDR1 reads LNHDA; CDR2 reads SQIVND (reference sequence). The CDR3 here is CASSRDLMGQPQHF. Here the CDR3 DNA reads TGTGCCAGTAGTAGGGACCTGATGGGACAGCCCCAGCATTTT.

V is TRBV6-6 and J is TRBJ2-7, with 9 positions matching TRBD1. V gave up 5 bases and J gave up 5 bases; unmatched junction bases: 10. This CDR3 is built from 15 residues. Germline V gene data show CDR1 as MNHNY and CDR2 as SVGAGI (reference sequence). DNA of the CDR3: TGTGCCAGCAGTGAGACGGGACAGGGTATCCACGAGCAGTACTTC. Translation gives CASSETGQGIHEQYF.

The rearrangement links TRBV6-5 to TRBJ1-2; D perhaps matches TRBD1 (6 bases). The CDR3 loop spans 13 amino acids. V was clipped by 7 bases and J by 8 bases, with 17 bases between them. Per the germline V gene, CDR1 is MNHEY and CDR2 is SVGAGI. In nucleotides, the CDR3 is TGTGCCAGCACATACTACGGGGGGCAAGGCTACACCTTC. Its translation is CASTYYGGQGYTF.

This CDR3 reads CASSSTGANEKLFF. In nucleotides, the CDR3 is TGTGCCAGCAGCTCGACAGGGGCTAATGAAAAACTGTTTTTT. This rearrangement joins TRBV9 to TRBJ1-4; 8 nucleotides match TRBD1. The germline V gene has CDR1 SGDLS and CDR2 YYNGEE. After removal of 4 bases from V and 3 bases from J, the junction contained 2 bases not matched to a gene. This CDR3 has 14 amino acids.

CDR3 sequence reads: CASSSEQETQYF. The CDR3 DNA is TGTGCCAGCAGCTCTGAGCAAGAGACCCAGTACTTC. This sequence joins TRBV11-2 and TRBJ2-5; D gene unclear. This CDR3 spans 12 amino acids. Trimming pared 4 bases from V and 2 bases from J, leaving 5 bases between. Germline lookup yields CDR1 SGHAT and CDR2 FQNNGV.

The chain recombines TRBV28 with TRBJ1-5, with D perhaps TRBD1 (5 bases). The V gene lost 6 bases and the J gene lost 6 bases, with 12 bases spanning the gap. The CDR3 runs 13 residues. CDR1 MDHEN and CDR2 SYDVKM come from the germline V gene. The CDR3 bases are TGTGCCAGCAGCAGTTGGGGGAGTCAGCCCCAGCATTTT. Its protein product is CASSSWGSQPQHF.

The CDR3 sequence is CASSYSSGVTEAFF. For the CDR3, the DNA is TGTGCCAGCAGTTACTCGAGCGGGGTCACTGAAGCTTTCTTT. The rearrangement joins TRBV6-5 to TRBJ1-1; no clear D gene. CDR1 MNHEY and CDR2 SVGAGI come from the germline V gene. Between the trimmed V and J ends, which lost 0 bases and 4 bases, there was a span of 9 bases. This CDR3 is built from 14 residues.

About this clone itself: Other DNA sequences in the same sample also yield this CDR3. The rearrangement links TRBV7-8 to TRBJ1-1, with TRBD1 as a possible D gene (6 bases). Germline V gene data show CDR1 as SGHVS and CDR2 as FQNEAQ. The CDR3 has 12 residues. Trimming took 6 bases from V and 1 from J, leaving 6 bases between them. CDR3 DNA sequence: TGTGCCAGCAGGACAGGGAACACTGAAGCTTTCTTT. Protein: CASRTGNTEAFF.

Turning to this clone: The same CDR3 is also encoded by other DNA sequences in this sample. In nucleotides, the CDR3 is TGTGCCAGCAGCTCAGGAGGGCGCACAGATACGCAGTATTTT. Its protein is CASSSGGRTDTQYF. The chain links TRBV7-3 to TRBJ2-3; maybe TRBD2 (6 bases). V dropped 4 bases and J dropped 1 base, with 9 bases sitting between them. CDR1 is SGHTA, CDR2 FQGTGA, per germline. The CDR3 spans 14 residues.

The chain links TRBV10-2 to TRBJ1-1; D gene ambiguous. The CDR3 contains 11 residues. Germline values: CDR1 WSHSY, CDR2 SAAADI. The V end was cut by 7 bases, the J end by 8 bases, with 11 bases between. The CDR3 region has the DNA TGCGCCAGCATGGATATTGAGGAAGCTTTCTTT. Protein: CASMDIEEAFF.

In this sample, this clone turned up a few times. The CDR3 region is CASSYWRDQPQHF. The CDR3, as DNA: TGTGCCAGCAGTTACTGGAGGGATCAGCCCCAGCATTTT. The chain carries TRBV6-5 and TRBJ1-5; D remains ambiguous. The V gene lost 1 base and the J gene lost 5 bases, with 6 bases spanning the gap. The length of the CDR3 is 13 residues. Germline assignment: CDR1 MNHEY and CDR2 SVGAGI.

The chain has TRBV5-4 and TRBJ1-2, with TRBD1 identical over 12 bases. J lost 5 bases, V lost 4 bases, and 6 bases had no gene match. Germline lookup yields CDR1 SGHNT and CDR2 YYREEE (reference sequence). This CDR3 spans 15 amino acids. CDR3: CASSEGQGARYGYTF. CDR3 DNA: TGTGCCAGCAGCGAGGGACAGGGGGCGAGATATGGCTACACCTTC.

This chain joins TRBV6-1 and TRBJ1-1; 7 nucleotides line up with TRBD1. This CDR3 spans 14 amino acids. V gave up 9 bases and J gave up 4 bases; unmatched junction bases: 11. Germline-derived CDR1 and CDR2 are MNHNS and SASEGT. The CDR3 nucleotides are TGTGCCAGTCCCGAACAGGGGATAATCACTGAAGCTTTCTTT. This codes for CASPEQGIITEAFF.

The chain recombines TRBV28 with TRBJ1-4, with 9 nucleotides matching TRBD1. This CDR3 has 15 residues. Germline V gene sequence: CDR1 MDHEN, CDR2 SYDVKM. V was pared by 2 bases and J by 9 bases, with 7 bases of the junction left unmatched. The DNA of the CDR3 is TGTGCCAGCAGTTTAATCGGGACAGGGCCAAAAAAACTGTTTTTT. As protein: CASSLIGTGPKKLFF.

The CDR3, as DNA: TGTGCTAGTGGTTTGTTTCACGGACAGGGAGCGAACACCGGGGAGCTGTTTTTT. Residues: CASGLFHGQGANTGELFF. The chain carries TRBV12-5 and TRBJ2-2; 8 nucleotides match TRBD1. CDR3 length equals 18 residues. Germline values: CDR1 LGHNT, CDR2 FRNRAP. V was pared by 2 bases and J by 0 bases, with 8 bases of the junction left unmatched.

V is TRBV10-3 and J is TRBJ2-1; TRBD1 is a possible D gene (5 bases). Germline V CDR1 and CDR2: ENHRY, SYGVKD. The V end was cut by 4 bases, the J end by 8 bases, with 9 bases between. CDR3 length: 12 amino acids. Written as DNA, the CDR3 is TGTGCCATCAGTGGGGGCGCCGATGAGCAGTTCTTC. It codes for CAISGGADEQFF.

J is TRBJ2-1 and V is TRBV7-2; possible D gene TRBD1, 5 bases. Trimming took 3 bases from V and 3 from J, leaving 9 bases between them. In germline, CDR1 is SGHTA, CDR2 FQGNSA. The CDR3 totals 14 residues. The DNA for the CDR3 is TGTGCCAGCAGCTTCGACAGATACTACAATGAGCAGTTCTTC. As protein: CASSFDRYYNEQFF.

The chain couples TRBV6-1 to TRBJ2-3; perhaps TRBD2 as D (6 bases). Per the germline V gene, CDR1 is MNHNS and CDR2 is SASEGT. The CDR3 runs to 14 residues. Trimming shortened V by 4 bases and J by 6 bases, and 14 bases separated the two germline ends. In DNA, the CDR3 is TGTGCCAGCAGTGGGGGACTGGGAGGTGATACGCAGTATTTT. Protein product: CASSGGLGGDTQYF.

This chain joins TRBV15 and TRBJ1-1; D ambiguous. V dropped 3 bases and J dropped 5 bases, with 10 bases sitting between them. CDR3 length: 13 residues. The germline V gene has CDR1 LNHNV and CDR2 YYDKDF (reference sequence). The CDR3: CATSSHLGTEAFF. The CDR3 DNA reads TGTGCCACCAGCAGCCACCTGGGGACTGAAGCTTTCTTT.

The chain is built from TRBV14 and TRBJ2-5, with D tentatively TRBD1 (5 bases). With 3 bases removed from V and 9 bases from J, the gap between germline ends came to 8 bases. The CDR3 is 11 amino acids. Per germline, CDR1 SGHDN and CDR2 FVKESK. Written as DNA, the CDR3 is TGTGCCAGCAGCCACCCAGGGCCCCAGTACTTC. It is translated as CASSHPGPQYF.

The V and J genes are TRBV28 and TRBJ2-1; D might be TRBD2 (5 bases). Trimming stripped 5 bases from V and 3 bases from J, with 14 bases between. Germline CDR1 and CDR2: MDHEN and SYDVKM. This CDR3 has 15 amino acids. The CDR3 coding sequence is TGTGCCAGCAGTCCCCGGGGAAGCGGCTACAATGAGCAGTTCTTC. Translating it yields CASSPRGSGYNEQFF.

V and J are TRBV30 and TRBJ1-4; D may be TRBD1 (6 bases). Germline CDR1 reads GTSNPN; CDR2 reads SVGIG (reference sequence). V gave up 1 base and J gave up 6 bases, with 12 bases separating them. This CDR3 has 14 residues. The CDR3: CAWSADRRDEKLFF. CDR3 DNA sequence: TGTGCCTGGAGTGCGGACAGACGGGATGAAAAACTGTTTTTT.

The V gene is TRBV6-1, the J gene TRBJ1-6; no firm D call. CDR3 length: 13 residues. V gave up 2 bases and J gave up 10 bases, with 9 bases separating them. Germline V gene lookup returns CDR1 MNHNS and CDR2 SASEGT. The CDR3 coding sequence is TGTGCCAGCAGTGAACGAGCTCCCTCACCCCTCCACTTT. It translates to CASSERAPSPLHF.

Written as DNA, the CDR3 is TGCAGTGCTCCTGGGCCACATGGCTACACCTTC. Encoded protein: CSAPGPHGYTF. The chain combines TRBV20-1 with TRBJ1-2; D remains unclear. The V end was cut by 5 bases, the J end by 6 bases, with 10 bases between. The V gene's germline CDR1 is DFQATT and CDR2 SNEGSKA (reference sequence). The CDR3 consists of 11 residues.

This rearrangement joins TRBV5-8 to TRBJ2-1, with 7 bases that match TRBD1. Germline values: CDR1 SGHTS, CDR2 YDEGEE. The V segment lost 1 base and the J segment 4 bases; nucleotides outside the gene matches: 5. The CDR3 totals 15 residues. The chain's CDR3 is CASSLRGGVYNEQFF. Here the CDR3 DNA reads TGTGCCAGCAGCTTGAGAGGGGGCGTGTACAATGAGCAGTTCTTC.